This passage covers 3 T cell receptor beta chains from one sample sequenced in a study of T cell changes during pregnancy in multiple sclerosis. The method was immunoSEQ multiplex PCR; TCRdb's version includes in-frame clones alone and lacks a portion of them. The sample lists roughly 100,000 clones; 91% were seen once. The sequencing used peripheral blood, collected before pregnancy. The receptors here all came from a female donor with multiple sclerosis, enrolled in a pregnancy study.

Here the CDR3 reads CSVDKFGYGYTF. As DNA, the CDR3 is TGCAGCGTTGACAAATTCGGGTATGGCTACACCTTC. V and J are TRBV29-1 and TRBJ1-2; D gene uncertain. Deletions cut 3 bases from V and 5 bases from J, with 10 bases between. The CDR3 sequence is 12 residues long. Germline V CDR1 and CDR2: SQVTM, ANQGSEA.

The table lists this clone with a count of one. This rearrangement joins TRBV9 to TRBJ1-2; the D gene is possibly TRBD1 (5 bases). The V and J ends lost 4 bases and 8 bases respectively, with 18 bases between them. CDR3 length: 14 amino acids. Germline CDR1 and CDR2: SGDLS and YYNGEE. CDR3 sequence (DNA): TGTGCCAGCAGCCCCATTCTCTCAGGGAAGGGCTACACCTTC. The encoded protein is CASSPILSGKGYTF. Looking up the rest from reference TRBV9 and TRBJ1-2 gives the full variable domain: DSGVTQTPKHLITATGQRVTLRCSPRSGDLSVYWYQQSLDQGLQFLIQYYNGEERAKGNILERFSAQQFPDLHSELNLSSLELGDSALYFCASSPILSGKGYTFGSGTRLTVV.

The V and J genes are TRBV20-1 and TRBJ2-1; TRBD2 is a possible D gene (6 bases). The CDR3 loop spans 10 amino acids. V was shortened by 5 bases and J by 13 bases, with 12 bases between the two germline ends. CDR1 DFQATT and CDR2 SNEGSKA come from the germline V gene (reference sequence). The CDR3 nucleotides are TGCAGTGCTCTGACTAGAGTACAGTTCTTC. Amino acid sequence: CSALTRVQFF.